This TCR beta chain was recovered during a study of T cell changes during pregnancy in multiple sclerosis (dated by TCRdb to between 2018 and 2021). A note on the overall study: Changes in the T cell repertoire over the course of pregnancy were examined in this study in women with multiple sclerosis.

The CDR3 spans 14 residues, from the cysteine through the phenylalanine. Only the CDR3 DNA is retained, 42 bases long and in frame from the first base. Trimming takes 1 base from V and 3 bases from J, and the germline ends sit 8 bases apart. The germline V gene provides CDR1 SGHAT and CDR2 FQNNGV. Libraries came from the immunoSEQ multiplex PCR assay. The clones in this table, taken by TCRdb from immuneACCESS, are in-frame only. Not every clone is retained; where verified, under half of the shortfall comes from an unresolved V gene, and the cause of the rest is unknown. In all, the sample holds 55,000 to 75,000 clones, and 75% to 95% of those were seen once. The ten largest account for 2% to 2.5% of the sample. As concerns this clone: Its antigen remains undetermined. Qualities for individual bases were not recorded, and no much larger clone is one base off.

Material: peripheral blood, obtained in the third trimester of pregnancy. The chain couples TRBV11-2 to TRBJ2-3; the D gene is perhaps TRBD1, on 5 matching bases. The receptor was derived from a female donor in good health, enrolled as a control in a pregnancy study. The DNA sequence reads TGTGCCAGCAGCTTAGTTGGGGCAACAGATACGCAGTATTTT. Translated, this gives CASSLVGATDTQYF.